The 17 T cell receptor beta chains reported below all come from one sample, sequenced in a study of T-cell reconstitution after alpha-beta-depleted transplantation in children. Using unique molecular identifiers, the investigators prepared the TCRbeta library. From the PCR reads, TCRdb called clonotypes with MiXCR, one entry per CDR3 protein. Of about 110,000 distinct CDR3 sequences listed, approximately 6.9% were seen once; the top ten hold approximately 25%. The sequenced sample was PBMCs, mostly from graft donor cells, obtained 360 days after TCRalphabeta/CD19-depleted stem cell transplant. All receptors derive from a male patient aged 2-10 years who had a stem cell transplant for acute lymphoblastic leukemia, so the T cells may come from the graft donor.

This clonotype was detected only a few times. CDR3 in amino acids: CANSSSPGVYNEQFF. CDR3 in DNA: TGTGCCAACAGTTCTAGCCCCGGTGTTTACAATGAGCAGTTCTTC. The V call is TRBV7-9, the J call TRBJ2-1, with D possibly matching TRBD2 (5 bases). The V end lost 10 bases, the J end lost 4 bases, and 20 bases lay between the germline ends. CDR3 length: 15 amino acids. From germline, CDR1 is SEHNR and CDR2 FQNEAQ (reference sequence).

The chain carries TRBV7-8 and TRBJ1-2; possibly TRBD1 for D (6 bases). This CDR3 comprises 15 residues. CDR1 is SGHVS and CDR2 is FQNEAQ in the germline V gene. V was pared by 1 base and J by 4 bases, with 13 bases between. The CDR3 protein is CASSLGGGAGYGYTF. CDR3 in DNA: TGTGCCAGCAGCTTAGGTGGGGGGGCAGGCTATGGCTACACCTTC.

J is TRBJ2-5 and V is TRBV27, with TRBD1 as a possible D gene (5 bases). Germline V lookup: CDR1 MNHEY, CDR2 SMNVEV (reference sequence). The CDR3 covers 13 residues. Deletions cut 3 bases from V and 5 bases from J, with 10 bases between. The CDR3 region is CASSFTRAETQYF. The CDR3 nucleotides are TGTGCCAGCAGTTTCACCAGGGCCGAGACCCAGTACTTC.

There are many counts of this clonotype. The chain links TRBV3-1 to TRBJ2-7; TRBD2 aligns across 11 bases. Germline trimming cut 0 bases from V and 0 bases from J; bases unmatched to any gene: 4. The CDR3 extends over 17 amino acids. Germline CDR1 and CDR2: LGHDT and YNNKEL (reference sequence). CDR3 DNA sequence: TGTGCCAGCAGCCAAGACGGTAGCGGGAGGGTCTCCTACGAGCAGTACTTC. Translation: CASSQDGSGRVSYEQYF.

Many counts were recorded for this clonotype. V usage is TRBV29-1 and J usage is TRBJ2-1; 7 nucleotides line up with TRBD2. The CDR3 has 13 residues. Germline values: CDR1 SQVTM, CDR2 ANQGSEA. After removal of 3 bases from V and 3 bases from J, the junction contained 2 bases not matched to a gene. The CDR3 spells CSVDGGNYNEQFF. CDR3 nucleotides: TGCAGCGTTGACGGGGGGAACTACAATGAGCAGTTCTTC.

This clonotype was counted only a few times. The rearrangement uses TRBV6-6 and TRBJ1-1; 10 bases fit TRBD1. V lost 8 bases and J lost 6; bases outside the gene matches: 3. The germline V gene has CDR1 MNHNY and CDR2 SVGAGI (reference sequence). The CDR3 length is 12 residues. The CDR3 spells CASGQGEAEAFF. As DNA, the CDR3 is TGTGCCAGCGGACAGGGGGAGGCTGAAGCTTTCTTT.

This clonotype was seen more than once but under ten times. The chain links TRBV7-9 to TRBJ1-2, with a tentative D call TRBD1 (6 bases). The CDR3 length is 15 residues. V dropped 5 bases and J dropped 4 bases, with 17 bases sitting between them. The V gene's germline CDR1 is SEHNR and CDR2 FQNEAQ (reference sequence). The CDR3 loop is CASSLNRGRSYGYTF. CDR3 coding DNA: TGTGCCAGCAGCCTGAACCGGGGGCGTAGCTATGGCTACACCTTC. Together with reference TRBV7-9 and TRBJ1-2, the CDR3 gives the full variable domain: DTGVSQNPRHKITKRGQNVTFRCDPISEHNRLYWYRQTLGQGPEFLTYFQNEAQLEKSRLLSDRFSAERPKGSFSTLEIQRTEQGDSAMYLCASSLNRGRSYGYTFGSGTRLTVV.

CDR3 coding DNA: TGTGCCAGCCTAGGGAACCGGTTCTTAGCCAAAAACATTCAGTACTTC. This gives the protein CASLGNRFLAKNIQYF. The chain uses TRBV28 and TRBJ2-4; D is undetermined. Germline CDR1 and CDR2: MDHEN and SYDVKM. This CDR3 is 16 amino acids long. V shed 8 bases and J shed 0 bases, with 17 bases lying between them.

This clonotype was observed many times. CDR3 loop: CASSWGLPNEQFF. For the CDR3, the DNA is TGTGCCAGCAGTTGGGGGCTTCCGAATGAGCAGTTCTTC. The chain combines TRBV6-6 with TRBJ2-1; D is perhaps TRBD1 (6 bases). This CDR3 is 13 amino acids long. V was trimmed by 4 bases and J by 7 bases, leaving 11 bases between them. Germline CDR1 and CDR2: MNHNY and SVGAGI (reference sequence).

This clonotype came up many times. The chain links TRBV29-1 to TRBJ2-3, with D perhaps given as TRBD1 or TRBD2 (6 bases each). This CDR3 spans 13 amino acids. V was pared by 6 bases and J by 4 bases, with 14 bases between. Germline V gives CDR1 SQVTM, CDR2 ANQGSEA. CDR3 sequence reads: CSVEGGTADTQYF. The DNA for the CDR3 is TGCAGCGTGGAGGGGGGTACCGCAGATACGCAGTATTTT.

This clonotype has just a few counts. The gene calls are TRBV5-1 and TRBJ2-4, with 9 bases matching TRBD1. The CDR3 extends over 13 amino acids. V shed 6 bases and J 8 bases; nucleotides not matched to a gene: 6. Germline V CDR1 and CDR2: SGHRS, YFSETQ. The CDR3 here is CASNMGQGDIQYF. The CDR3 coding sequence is TGCGCCAGCAACATGGGACAGGGAGACATTCAGTACTTC. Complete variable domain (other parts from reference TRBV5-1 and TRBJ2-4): KAGVTQTPRYLIKTRGQQVTLSCSPISGHRSVSWYQQTPGQGLQFLFEYFSETQRNKGNFPGRFSGRQFSNSRSEMNVSTLELGDSALYLCASNMGQGDIQYFGAGTRLSVL.

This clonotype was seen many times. The CDR3 protein is CASSQDRAGAFSGEQYF. As DNA, the CDR3 is TGCGCCAGCAGCCAAGATAGAGCGGGGGCCTTTTCTGGCGAGCAGTACTTC. The chain uses TRBV4-3 and TRBJ2-7; 8 bases map to TRBD2. The CDR3 runs 17 residues. With 0 bases clipped from V and 6 bases from J, the junction kept 13 bases outside the gene matches. CDR1 is LGHNA, CDR2 YSLEER, per germline.

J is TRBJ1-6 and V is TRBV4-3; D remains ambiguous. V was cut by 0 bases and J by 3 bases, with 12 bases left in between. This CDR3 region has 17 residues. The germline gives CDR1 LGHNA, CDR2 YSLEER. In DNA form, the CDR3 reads TGCGCCAGCAGCCAAGATATCTCCCCCCTCTATAATTCACCCCTCCACTTT. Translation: CASSQDISPLYNSPLHF.

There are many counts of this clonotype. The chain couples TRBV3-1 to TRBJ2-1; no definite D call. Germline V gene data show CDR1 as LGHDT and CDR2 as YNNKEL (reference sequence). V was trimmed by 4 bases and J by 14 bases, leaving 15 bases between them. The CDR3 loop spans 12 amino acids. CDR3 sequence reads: CASSPLFGGEFF. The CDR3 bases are TGTGCCAGCAGCCCTCTGTTCGGTGGGGAGTTCTTC.

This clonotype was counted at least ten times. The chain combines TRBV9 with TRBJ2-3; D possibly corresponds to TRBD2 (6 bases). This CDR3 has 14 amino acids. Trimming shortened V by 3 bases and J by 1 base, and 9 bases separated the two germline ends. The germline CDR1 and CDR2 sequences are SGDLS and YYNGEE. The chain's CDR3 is CASSEEGGTDTQYF. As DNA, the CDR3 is TGTGCCAGCAGCGAGGAGGGCGGCACAGATACGCAGTATTTT.

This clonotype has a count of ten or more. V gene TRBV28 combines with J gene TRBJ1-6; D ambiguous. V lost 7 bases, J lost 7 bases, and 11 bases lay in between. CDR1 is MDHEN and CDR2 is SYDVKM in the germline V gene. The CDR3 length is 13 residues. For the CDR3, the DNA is TGTGCCAGCAAAAGGGTGGGGAATTCACCCCTCCACTTT. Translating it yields CASKRVGNSPLHF.

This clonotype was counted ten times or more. CDR3 amino acids: CATSTRLRRTDGELFF. Written as DNA, the CDR3 is TGTGCCACCAGCACCCGGTTGAGGAGGACCGACGGGGAGCTGTTTTTT. The chain recombines TRBV15 with TRBJ2-2, with D possibly being TRBD2 (5 bases). The CDR3 is 16 amino acids. V was cut by 4 bases and J by 7 bases, with 19 bases left in between. Germline loops: CDR1 LNHNV, CDR2 YYDKDF (reference sequence).